This T cell receptor beta chain appears in the sequencing data of a study of blood T cells in healthy people across ages. A sample-barcoded 5' primer and a J-beta primer mix were used in a second PCR of roughly 6 to 12 cycles. TCRdb re-called the 5' RACE reads through MiXCR, storing one row per CDR3 protein. The table shows around 1,600,000 distinct CDR3 sequences, with under 55% occurring only once. V was shortened by 8 bases and J by 0 bases, with 10 bases between the two germline ends. CDR3 length: 14 residues. Germline V gene lookup returns CDR1 SGHTA and CDR2 FQGNSA. Healthy Russian Caucasian donors spanned ages about 6 to 100 years. This clonotype was seen more than once but under ten times.

This chain uses TRBV7-2 with TRBJ1-4; D remains ambiguous. Sequences were obtained from blood. The source of this sequence is a woman aged 18-29 years in good health. The CDR3 DNA follows: TGTGCCAGCCGTAAGGGTGCAACTAATGAAAAACTGTTTTTT. Its translation: CASRKGATNEKLFF.